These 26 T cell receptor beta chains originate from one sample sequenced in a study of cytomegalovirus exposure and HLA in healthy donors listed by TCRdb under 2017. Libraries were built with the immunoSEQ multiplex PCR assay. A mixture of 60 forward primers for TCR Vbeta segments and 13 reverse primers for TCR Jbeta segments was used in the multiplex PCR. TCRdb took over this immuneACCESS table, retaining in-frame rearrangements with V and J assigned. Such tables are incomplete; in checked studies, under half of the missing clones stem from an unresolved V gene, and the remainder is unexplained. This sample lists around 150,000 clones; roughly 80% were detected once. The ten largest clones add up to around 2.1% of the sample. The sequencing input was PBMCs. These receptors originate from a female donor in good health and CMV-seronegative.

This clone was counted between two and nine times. The CDR3 sequence: CAWREPATGANYGYTF. The CDR3 coding sequence is TGTGCCTGGAGGGAGCCGGCGACAGGGGCTAACTATGGCTACACCTTC. The chain has TRBV30 and TRBJ1-2; 8 nucleotides align to TRBD1. Germline V gene sequence: CDR1 GTSNPN, CDR2 SVGIG (reference sequence). V shed 3 bases and J 0 bases; nucleotides not matched to a gene: 9. The CDR3 loop spans 16 amino acids.

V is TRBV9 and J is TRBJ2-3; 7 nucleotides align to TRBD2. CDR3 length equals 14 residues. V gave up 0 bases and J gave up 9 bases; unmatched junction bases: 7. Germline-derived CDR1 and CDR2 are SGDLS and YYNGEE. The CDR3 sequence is CASSVEGGVETQYF. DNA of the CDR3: TGTGCCAGCAGCGTAGAGGGAGGGGTAGAAACGCAGTATTTT.

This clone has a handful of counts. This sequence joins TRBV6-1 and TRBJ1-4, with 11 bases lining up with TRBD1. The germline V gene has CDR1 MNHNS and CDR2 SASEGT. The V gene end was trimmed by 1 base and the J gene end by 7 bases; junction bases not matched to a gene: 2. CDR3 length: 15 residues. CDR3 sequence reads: CASSEGTGGAEKLFF. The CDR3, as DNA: TGTGCCAGCAGTGAAGGGACAGGGGGCGCTGAAAAACTGTTTTTT.

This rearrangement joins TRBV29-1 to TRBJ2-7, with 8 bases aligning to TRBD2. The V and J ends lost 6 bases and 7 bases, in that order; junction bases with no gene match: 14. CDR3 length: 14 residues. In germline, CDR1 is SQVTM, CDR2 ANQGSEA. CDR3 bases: TGCAGCGTCGGAGGACTAGCCCGCCCGGGGGAGCAGTACTTC. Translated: CSVGGLARPGEQYF.

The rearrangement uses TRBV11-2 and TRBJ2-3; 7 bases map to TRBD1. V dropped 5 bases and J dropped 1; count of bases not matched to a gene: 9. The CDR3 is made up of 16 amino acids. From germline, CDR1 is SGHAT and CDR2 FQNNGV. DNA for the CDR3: TGTGCCAGCAGCCAATACCGACAGGGAGGCACAGATACGCAGTATTTT. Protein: CASSQYRQGGTDTQYF.

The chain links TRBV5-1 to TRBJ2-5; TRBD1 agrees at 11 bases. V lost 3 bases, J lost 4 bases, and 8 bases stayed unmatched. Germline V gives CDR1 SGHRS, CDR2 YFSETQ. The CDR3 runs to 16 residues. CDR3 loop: CASSSTDRGQGETQYF. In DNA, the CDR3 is TGCGCCAGCAGCTCAACGGACAGGGGGCAGGGAGAGACCCAGTACTTC.

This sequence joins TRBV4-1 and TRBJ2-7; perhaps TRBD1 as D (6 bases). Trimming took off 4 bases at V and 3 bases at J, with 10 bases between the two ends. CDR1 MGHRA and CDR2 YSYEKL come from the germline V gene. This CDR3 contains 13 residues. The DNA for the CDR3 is TGCGCCAGCAGCCGGGGGCAGGGCTACGAGCAGTACTTC. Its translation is CASSRGQGYEQYF.

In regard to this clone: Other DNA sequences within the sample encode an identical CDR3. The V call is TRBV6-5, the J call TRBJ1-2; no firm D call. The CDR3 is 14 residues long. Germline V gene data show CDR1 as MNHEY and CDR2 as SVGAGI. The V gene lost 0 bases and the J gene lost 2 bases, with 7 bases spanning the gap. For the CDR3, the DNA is TGTGCCAGCAGTTACTCGAGAGGCAACTATGGCTACACCTTC. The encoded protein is CASSYSRGNYGYTF.

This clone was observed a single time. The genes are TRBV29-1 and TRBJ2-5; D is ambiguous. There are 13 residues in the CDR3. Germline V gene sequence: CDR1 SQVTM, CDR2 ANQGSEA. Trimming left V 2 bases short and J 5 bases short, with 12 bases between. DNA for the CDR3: TGCAGCGTTGAAAACATACCACCGGAGACCCAGTACTTC. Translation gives CSVENIPPETQYF.

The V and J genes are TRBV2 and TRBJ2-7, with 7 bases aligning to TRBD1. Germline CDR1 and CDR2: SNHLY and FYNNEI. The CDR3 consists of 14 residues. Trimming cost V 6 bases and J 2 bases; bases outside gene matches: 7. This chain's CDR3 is CASRDRDRTYEQYF. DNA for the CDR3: TGTGCCAGCAGGGACCGGGACAGAACCTACGAGCAGTACTTC.

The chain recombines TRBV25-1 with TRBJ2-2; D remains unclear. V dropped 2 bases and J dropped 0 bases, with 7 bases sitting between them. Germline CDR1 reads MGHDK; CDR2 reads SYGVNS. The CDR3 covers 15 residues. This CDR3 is CASSEQNANTGELFF. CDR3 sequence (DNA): TGTGCCAGCAGTGAACAGAACGCGAACACCGGGGAGCTGTTTTTT.

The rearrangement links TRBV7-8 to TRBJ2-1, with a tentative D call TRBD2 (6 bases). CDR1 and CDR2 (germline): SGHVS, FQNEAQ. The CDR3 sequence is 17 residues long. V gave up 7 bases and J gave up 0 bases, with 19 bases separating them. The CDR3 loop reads CASTGGGFPSSYNEQFF. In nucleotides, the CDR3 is TGTGCCAGCACCGGTGGGGGGTTTCCGAGCTCCTACAATGAGCAGTTCTTC.

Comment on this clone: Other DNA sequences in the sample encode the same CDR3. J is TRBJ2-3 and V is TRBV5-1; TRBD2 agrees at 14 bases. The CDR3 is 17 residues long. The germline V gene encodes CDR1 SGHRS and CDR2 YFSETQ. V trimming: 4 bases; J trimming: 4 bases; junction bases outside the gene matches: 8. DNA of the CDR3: TGCGCCAGCAGCAAGGGACTAGCGGGAGCCGTCGCAGATACGCAGTATTTT. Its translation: CASSKGLAGAVADTQYF.

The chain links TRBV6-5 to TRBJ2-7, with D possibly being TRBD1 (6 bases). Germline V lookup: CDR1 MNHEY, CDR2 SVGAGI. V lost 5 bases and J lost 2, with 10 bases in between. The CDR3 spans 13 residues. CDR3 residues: CASSTGQTYEQYF. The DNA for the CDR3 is TGTGCCAGCAGTACTGGACAGACCTACGAGCAGTACTTC.

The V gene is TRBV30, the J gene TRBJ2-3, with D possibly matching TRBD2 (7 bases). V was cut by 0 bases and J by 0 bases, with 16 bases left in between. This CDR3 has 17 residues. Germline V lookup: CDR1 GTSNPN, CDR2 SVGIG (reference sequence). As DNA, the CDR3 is TGTGCCTGGAGTGTAAAGTTGGCGGGGGCGAGCACAGATACGCAGTATTTT. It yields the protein CAWSVKLAGASTDTQYF.

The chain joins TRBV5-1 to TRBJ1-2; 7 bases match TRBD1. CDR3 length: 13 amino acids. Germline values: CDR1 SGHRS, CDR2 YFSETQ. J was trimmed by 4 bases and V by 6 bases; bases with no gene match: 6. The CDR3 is CASNTGTAYGYTF. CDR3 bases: TGCGCCAGCAACACCGGGACAGCCTATGGCTACACCTTC.

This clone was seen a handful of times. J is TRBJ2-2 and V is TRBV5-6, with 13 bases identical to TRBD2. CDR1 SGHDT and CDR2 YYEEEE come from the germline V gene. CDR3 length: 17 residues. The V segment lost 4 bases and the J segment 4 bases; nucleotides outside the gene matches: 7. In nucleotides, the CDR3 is TGTGCCAGCAGCCCCTGGACTAGCGGGGGACGCACCGGGGAGCTGTTTTTT. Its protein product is CASSPWTSGGRTGELFF.

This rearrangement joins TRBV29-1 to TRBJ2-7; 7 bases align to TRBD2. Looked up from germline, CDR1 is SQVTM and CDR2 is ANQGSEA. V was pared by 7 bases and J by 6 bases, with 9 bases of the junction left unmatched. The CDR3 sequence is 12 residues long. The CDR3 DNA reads TGCAGCGCCGGAGCGGGGCCAGCCGAGCAGTACTTC. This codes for CSAGAGPAEQYF.

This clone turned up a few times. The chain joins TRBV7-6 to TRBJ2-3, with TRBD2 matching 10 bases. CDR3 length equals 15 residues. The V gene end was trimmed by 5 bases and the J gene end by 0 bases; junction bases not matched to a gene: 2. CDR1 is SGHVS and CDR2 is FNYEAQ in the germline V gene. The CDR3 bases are TGTGCCAGCAGCCCGACTAGCGGGAGCACAGATACGCAGTATTTT. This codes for CASSPTSGSTDTQYF. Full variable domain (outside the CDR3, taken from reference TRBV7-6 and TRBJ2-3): GAGVSQSPRYKVTKRGQDVALRCDPISGHVSLYWYRQALGQGPEFLTYFNYEAQQDKSGLPNDRFSAERPEGSISTLTIQRTEQRDSAMYRCASSPTSGSTDTQYFGPGTRLTVL.

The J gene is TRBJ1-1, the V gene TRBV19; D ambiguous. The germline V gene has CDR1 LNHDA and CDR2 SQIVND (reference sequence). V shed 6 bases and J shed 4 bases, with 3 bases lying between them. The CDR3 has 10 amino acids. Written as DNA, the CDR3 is TGTGCCAGTAGGAGCACTGAAGCTTTCTTT. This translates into CASRSTEAFF.

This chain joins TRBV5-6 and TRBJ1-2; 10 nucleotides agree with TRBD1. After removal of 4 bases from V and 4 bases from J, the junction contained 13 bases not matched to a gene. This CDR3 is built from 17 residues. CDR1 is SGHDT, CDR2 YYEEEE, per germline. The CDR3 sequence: CASSPQLRTGGLYGYTF. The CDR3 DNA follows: TGTGCCAGCAGCCCCCAACTGAGGACAGGGGGTCTCTATGGCTACACCTTC.

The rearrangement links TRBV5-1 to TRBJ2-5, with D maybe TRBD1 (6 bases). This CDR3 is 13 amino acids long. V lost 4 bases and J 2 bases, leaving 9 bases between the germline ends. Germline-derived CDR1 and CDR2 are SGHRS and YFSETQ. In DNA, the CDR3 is TGCGCCAGCAGCGGCCAGGGGCAAGAGACCCAGTACTTC. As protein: CASSGQGQETQYF.

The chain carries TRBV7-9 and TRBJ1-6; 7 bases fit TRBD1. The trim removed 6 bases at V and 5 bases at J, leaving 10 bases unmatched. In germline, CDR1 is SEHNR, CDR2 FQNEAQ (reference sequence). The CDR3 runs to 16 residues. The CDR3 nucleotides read TGTGCCAGCAGATCATTTAGACAGGGTGATAATTCACCCCTCCACTTT. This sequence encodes CASRSFRQGDNSPLHF.

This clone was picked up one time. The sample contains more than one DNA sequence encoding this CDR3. The CDR3 DNA sequence: TGTGCCAGCAGCCAAATGGACAGGGATCAACAGCCCCAGCATTTT. This translates into CASSQMDRDQQPQHF. The chain combines TRBV5-6 with TRBJ1-5; 8 bases align to TRBD1. With V trimmed by 4 bases and J by 7 bases, 10 bases remained unmatched. Germline V gene data show CDR1 as SGHDT and CDR2 as YYEEEE. The CDR3 has 15 amino acids.

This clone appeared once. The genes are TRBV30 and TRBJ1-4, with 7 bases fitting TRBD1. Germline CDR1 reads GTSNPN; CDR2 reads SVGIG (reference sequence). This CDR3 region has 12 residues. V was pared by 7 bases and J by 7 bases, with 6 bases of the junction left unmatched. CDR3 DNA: TGTGCCTCCGACAGGGATCCTGAAAAACTGTTTTTT. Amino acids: CASDRDPEKLFF. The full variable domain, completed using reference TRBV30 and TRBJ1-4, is SQTIHQWPATLVQPVGSPLSLECTVEGTSNPNLYWYRQAAGRGLQLLFYSVGIGQISSEVPQNLSASRPQDRQFILSSKKLLLSDSGFYLCASDRDPEKLFFGSGTQLSVL.

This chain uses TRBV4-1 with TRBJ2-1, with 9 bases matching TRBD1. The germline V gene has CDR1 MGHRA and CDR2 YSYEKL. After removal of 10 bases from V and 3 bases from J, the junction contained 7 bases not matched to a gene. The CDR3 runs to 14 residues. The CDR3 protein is CATKQGAFYNEQFF. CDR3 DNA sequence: TGCGCCACCAAACAGGGGGCGTTCTACAATGAGCAGTTCTTC.